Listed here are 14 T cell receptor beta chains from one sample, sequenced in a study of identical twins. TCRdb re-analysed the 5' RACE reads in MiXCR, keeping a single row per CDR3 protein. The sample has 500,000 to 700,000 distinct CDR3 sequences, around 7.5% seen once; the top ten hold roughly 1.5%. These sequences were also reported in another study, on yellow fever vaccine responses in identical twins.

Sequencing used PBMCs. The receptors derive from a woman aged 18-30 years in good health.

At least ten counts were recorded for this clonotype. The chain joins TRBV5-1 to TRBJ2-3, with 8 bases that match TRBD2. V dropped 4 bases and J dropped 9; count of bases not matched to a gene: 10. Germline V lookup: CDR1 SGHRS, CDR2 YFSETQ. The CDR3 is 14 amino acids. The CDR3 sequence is CASSKASRGETQYF. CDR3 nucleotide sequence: TGCGCCAGCAGCAAAGCCTCGCGGGGGGAGACGCAGTATTTT.

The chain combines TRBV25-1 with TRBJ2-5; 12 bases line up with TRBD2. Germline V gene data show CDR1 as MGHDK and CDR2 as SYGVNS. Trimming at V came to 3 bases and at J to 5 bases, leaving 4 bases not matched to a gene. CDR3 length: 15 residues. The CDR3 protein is CASSELAGGEETQYF. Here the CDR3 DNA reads TGTGCCAGCAGTGAGCTAGCGGGGGGGGAGGAGACCCAGTACTTC. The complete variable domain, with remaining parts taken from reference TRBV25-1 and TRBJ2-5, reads EADIYQTPRYLVIGTGKKITLECSQTMGHDKMYWYQQDPGMELHLIHYSYGVNSTEKGDLSSESTVSRIRTEHFPLTLESARPSHTSQYLCASSELAGGEETQYFGPGTRLLVL.

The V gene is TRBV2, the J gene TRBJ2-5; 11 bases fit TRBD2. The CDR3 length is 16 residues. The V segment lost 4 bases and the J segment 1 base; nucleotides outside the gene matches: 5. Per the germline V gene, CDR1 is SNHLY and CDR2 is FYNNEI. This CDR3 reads CASSVGLAEFQETQYF. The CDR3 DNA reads TGTGCCAGCAGTGTGGGACTAGCGGAGTTCCAAGAGACCCAGTACTTC.

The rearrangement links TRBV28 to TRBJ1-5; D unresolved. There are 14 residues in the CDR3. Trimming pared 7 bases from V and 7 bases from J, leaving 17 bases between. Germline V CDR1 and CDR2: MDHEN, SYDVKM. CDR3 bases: TGTGCCAGCATTTCGTCGGGTTACGTCCAGCCCCAGCATTTT. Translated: CASISSGYVQPQHF.

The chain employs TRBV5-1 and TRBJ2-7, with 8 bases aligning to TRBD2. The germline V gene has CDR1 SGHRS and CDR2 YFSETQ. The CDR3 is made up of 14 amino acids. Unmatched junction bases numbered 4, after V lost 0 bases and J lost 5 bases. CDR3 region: CASSLGSGRDEQYF. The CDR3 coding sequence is TGCGCCAGCAGCTTGGGTTCCGGGAGGGACGAGCAGTACTTC.

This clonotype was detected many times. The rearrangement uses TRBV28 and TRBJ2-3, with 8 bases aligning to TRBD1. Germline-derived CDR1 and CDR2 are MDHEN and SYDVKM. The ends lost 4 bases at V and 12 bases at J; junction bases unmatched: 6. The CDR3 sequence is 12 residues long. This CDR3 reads CASSSTGELQYF. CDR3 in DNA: TGTGCCAGCAGTTCGACAGGGGAGTTACAGTATTTT. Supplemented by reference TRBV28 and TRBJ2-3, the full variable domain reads DVKVTQSSRYLVKRTGEKVFLECVQDMDHENMFWYRQDPGLGLRLIYFSYDVKMKEKGDIPEGYSVSREKKERFSLILESASTNQTSMYLCASSSTGELQYFGPGTRLTVL.

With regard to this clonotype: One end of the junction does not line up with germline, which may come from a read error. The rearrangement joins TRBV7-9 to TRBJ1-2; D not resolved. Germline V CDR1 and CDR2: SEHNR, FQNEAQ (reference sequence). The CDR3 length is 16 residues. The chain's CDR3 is CASSLVGEKDGYAYTF. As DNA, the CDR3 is TGTGCCAGCAGCTTAGTTGGAGAGAAGGATGGCTATGCCTACACCTTC.

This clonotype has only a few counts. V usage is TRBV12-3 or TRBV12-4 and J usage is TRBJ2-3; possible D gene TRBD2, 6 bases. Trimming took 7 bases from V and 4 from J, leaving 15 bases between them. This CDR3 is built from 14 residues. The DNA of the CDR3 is TGTGCCAGCACTTTGGTCTCGGGGGCAGATACGCAGTATTTT. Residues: CASTLVSGADTQYF.

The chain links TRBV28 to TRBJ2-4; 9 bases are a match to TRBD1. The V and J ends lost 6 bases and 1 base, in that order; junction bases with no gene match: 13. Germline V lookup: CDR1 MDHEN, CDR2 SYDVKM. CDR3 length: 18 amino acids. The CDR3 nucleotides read TGTGCCAGCAGCCCACGCCTCACCGGGACAGGGGCCAAAAACATTCAGTACTTC. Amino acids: CASSPRLTGTGAKNIQYF.

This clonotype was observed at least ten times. The DNA for the CDR3 is TGTGCCAGCAGTTACTGGGGACTAGGGTCGACAGATACGCAGTATTTT. Translating it yields CASSYWGLGSTDTQYF. J is TRBJ2-3 and V is TRBV6-5, with 8 bases aligning to TRBD2. J was trimmed by 3 bases and V by 1 base; bases with no gene match: 6. The CDR3 extends over 16 amino acids. The germline V gene encodes CDR1 MNHEY and CDR2 SVGAGI.

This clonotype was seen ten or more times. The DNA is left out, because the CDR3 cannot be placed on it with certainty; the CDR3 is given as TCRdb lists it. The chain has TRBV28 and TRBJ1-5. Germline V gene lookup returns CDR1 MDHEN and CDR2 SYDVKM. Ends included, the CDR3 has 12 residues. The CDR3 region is CATFARGNSAHF.

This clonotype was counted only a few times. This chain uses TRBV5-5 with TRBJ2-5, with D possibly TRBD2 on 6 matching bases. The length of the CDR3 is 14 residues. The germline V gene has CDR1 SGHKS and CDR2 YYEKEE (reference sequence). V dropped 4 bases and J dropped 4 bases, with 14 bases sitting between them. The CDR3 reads CASSPSSGAETQYF. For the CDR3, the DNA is TGTGCCAGCAGCCCAAGCTCGGGAGCAGAGACCCAGTACTTC.

DNA for the CDR3: TGTGCCAGCAGTCTGAGGTCAGGCACAGATACGCAGTATTTT. Its protein product is CASSLRSGTDTQYF. The chain combines TRBV12-3 or TRBV12-4 with TRBJ2-3; no firm D call. The V gene lost 5 bases and the J gene lost 1 base, with 10 bases spanning the gap. The CDR3 is made up of 14 amino acids.

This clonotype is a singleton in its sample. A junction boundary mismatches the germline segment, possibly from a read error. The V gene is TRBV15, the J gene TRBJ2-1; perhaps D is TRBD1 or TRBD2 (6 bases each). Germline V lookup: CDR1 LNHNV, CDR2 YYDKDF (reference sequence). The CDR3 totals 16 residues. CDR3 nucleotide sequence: TGTGCCACCAGCAGTCCGGGGGCCCCCTCCTACGATGAGCAGTTCTTC. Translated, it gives CATSSPGAPSYDEQFF.